A single sample gave rise to the 16 T cell receptor beta chains below, sequenced in a study of blood T cell repertoires in COVID-19. The method was immunoSEQ multiplex PCR; TCRdb's version includes in-frame clones alone and lacks a portion of them. This table holds more than 100,000 clones, around four fifths found once. The sample was PBMCs or T cells enriched from blood (not recorded which). Receptors originate from a man aged 40-55 years with acute COVID-19.

The chain employs TRBV5-4 and TRBJ1-6; D is unresolved. V was trimmed by 2 bases and J by 10 bases, leaving 10 bases between them. The length of the CDR3 is 13 residues. Germline V lookup: CDR1 SGHNT, CDR2 YYREEE (reference sequence). In nucleotides, the CDR3 is TGTGCCAGCAGCTTTCGGGAAGGATCACCCCTCCACTTT. It specifies CASSFREGSPLHF.

The rearrangement links TRBV11-1 to TRBJ1-6; D is possibly TRBD1 (6 bases). The germline CDR1 and CDR2 sequences are SGHAT and FQDESV (reference sequence). This CDR3 has 15 amino acids. V was shortened by 5 bases and J by 3 bases, with 11 bases between the two germline ends. The CDR3 sequence is CASSLQGDYNSPLHF. CDR3 nucleotides: TGTGCCAGCAGCCTACAGGGTGACTATAATTCACCCCTCCACTTT.

The rearrangement uses TRBV3-1 (or the pseudogene TRBV3-2) and TRBJ2-7; 10 nucleotides align to TRBD1. CDR3 length: 14 residues. J lost 5 bases, V lost 5 bases, and 6 bases had no gene match. Germline V gene lookup returns CDR1 LGHDT and CDR2 YNNKEL (reference sequence). CDR3 coding DNA: TGTGCCAGCAGCGGGCCGGGACAGGGGCACGAGCAGTACTTC. Translation gives CASSGPGQGHEQYF.

This clone was counted a single time. The rearrangement uses TRBV7-2 and TRBJ1-2; D is possibly TRBD1 (5 bases). The V and J ends lost 5 bases and 2 bases respectively, with 18 bases between them. CDR3 length equals 16 residues. The V gene's germline CDR1 is SGHTA and CDR2 FQGNSA. CDR3 nucleotides: TGTGCCAGCAGCCCCTATGCGGGGGGTGCAAACTATGGCTACACCTTC. Its translation is CASSPYAGGANYGYTF.

The chain recombines TRBV5-1 with TRBJ2-1, with TRBD2 as a possible D gene (6 bases). V lost 2 bases and J 2 bases, leaving 11 bases between the germline ends. Per the germline V gene, CDR1 is SGHRS and CDR2 is YFSETQ. The CDR3 is made up of 15 amino acids. The CDR3 DNA reads TGCGCCAGCAGCTTAGGATCGGGAGCCTACAATGAGCAGTTCTTC. Translation: CASSLGSGAYNEQFF.

This clone was counted a single time. This chain connects TRBV6-2 or TRBV6-3 to TRBJ1-6, with D hard to call. Germline loops: CDR1 MNHEY, CDR2 SVGEGT. This CDR3 has 16 amino acids. The V end lost 3 bases, the J end lost 14 bases, and 23 bases lay between the germline ends. The CDR3 spells CASSYIAQDLGGALHF. The CDR3 bases are TGTGCCAGCAGTTATATTGCCCAGGACCTTGGAGGAGCCCTCCACTTT.

The chain links TRBV11-2 to TRBJ2-7; TRBD2 is a possible D gene (6 bases). Trimming took 3 bases from V and 0 from J, leaving 15 bases between them. The CDR3 covers 16 residues. Germline CDR1 SGHAT, CDR2 FQNNGV. The CDR3 DNA follows: TGTGCCAGCAGCTTGGCTTTCGGGAGCCACTCCTACGAGCAGTACTTC. Residues: CASSLAFGSHSYEQYF.

The V gene is TRBV5-1, the J gene TRBJ1-4; 9 bases line up with TRBD1. The V gene end was trimmed by 7 bases and the J gene end by 3 bases; junction bases not matched to a gene: 4. The CDR3 length is 14 residues. The V gene's germline CDR1 is SGHRS and CDR2 YFSETQ. The CDR3 coding sequence is TGCGCCAGCGCGGGGACAGGGTCTAATGAAAAACTGTTTTTT. This codes for CASAGTGSNEKLFF.

This clone has a handful of counts. The chain couples TRBV5-1 to TRBJ2-7, with TRBD2 identical over 12 bases. The trim removed 2 bases at V and 6 bases at J, leaving 15 bases unmatched. There are 18 residues in the CDR3. Germline V gene sequence: CDR1 SGHRS, CDR2 YFSETQ. The CDR3 is CASSLGSSGRALRSEQYF. Written as DNA, the CDR3 is TGCGCCAGCAGCTTAGGTTCTAGCGGGAGGGCCCTGAGGTCCGAGCAGTACTTC.

The chain uses TRBV29-1 and TRBJ1-2, with 9 bases identical to TRBD1. Germline CDR1 reads SQVTM; CDR2 reads ANQGSEA. This CDR3 is built from 13 residues. V trimming: 1 base; J trimming: 6 bases; junction bases outside the gene matches: 3. In nucleotides, the CDR3 is TGCAGCGTTGAAGGATGGGACAGGGATGGCTACACCTTC. Amino acids: CSVEGWDRDGYTF. Drawing the rest from reference TRBV29-1 and TRBJ1-2, the complete variable domain is SAVISQKPSRDICQRGTSLTIQCQVDSQVTMMFWYRQQPGQSLTLIATANQGSEATYESGFVIDKFPISRPNLTFSTLTVSNMSPEDSSIYLCSVEGWDRDGYTFGSGTRLTVV.

The sample holds one count of this clone. This sequence joins TRBV6-5 and TRBJ2-5; the D is unclear. Trimming cost V 11 bases and J 2 bases, with 9 bases left between them. Per the germline V gene, CDR1 is MNHEY and CDR2 is SVGAGI. The CDR3 totals 11 residues. CDR3 protein: CAAAGQETQYF. The CDR3 DNA sequence: TGTGCCGCTGCCGGGCAAGAGACCCAGTACTTC.

The chain has TRBV19 and TRBJ2-7; D is uncertain. The germline V and J ends were trimmed by 3 bases and 2 bases, with 8 bases remaining between them. CDR1 and CDR2 from the germline V gene are LNHDA and SQIVND (reference sequence). CDR3 length: 13 amino acids. The chain's CDR3 is CASSIPGAYEQYF. The DNA for the CDR3 is TGTGCCAGTAGTATCCCCGGAGCCTACGAGCAGTACTTC.

This chain joins TRBV2 and TRBJ2-5, with 12 positions matching TRBD2. The CDR3 is 15 amino acids. V lost 7 bases to trimming and J lost 2 bases; unmatched junction nucleotides: 5. Germline CDR1 is SNHLY and CDR2 is FYNNEI. The CDR3 loop reads CASNGLAGPQETQYF. The CDR3 nucleotides are TGTGCCAGCAACGGACTAGCGGGACCTCAAGAGACCCAGTACTTC.

The V gene is TRBV7-9, the J gene TRBJ1-1, with D uncertain. Germline CDR1 reads SEHNR; CDR2 reads FQNEAQ (reference sequence). This CDR3 is built from 12 residues. With 4 bases removed from V and 7 bases from J, the gap between germline ends came to 10 bases. The DNA of the CDR3 is TGTGCCAGCAGCTCAGGTCTACGTGAAGCTTTCTTT. It codes for CASSSGLREAFF.

V and J are TRBV3-1 (or the pseudogene TRBV3-2) and TRBJ1-2; tentative D call: TRBD1 (5 bases). Trimming cost V 0 bases and J 8 bases, with 13 bases left between them. Germline V gene data show CDR1 as LGHDT and CDR2 as YNNKEL (reference sequence). The CDR3 sequence is 14 residues long. Here the CDR3 reads CASSQEESGLGYTF. Written as DNA, the CDR3 is TGTGCCAGCAGCCAAGAAGAGTCAGGGCTCGGCTACACCTTC.

The V call is TRBV27, the J call TRBJ2-1; D gene unclear. The CDR3 spans 16 residues. From germline, CDR1 is MNHEY and CDR2 SMNVEV (reference sequence). V was shortened by 2 bases and J by 0 bases, with 11 bases between the two germline ends. Written as DNA, the CDR3 is TGTGCCAGCAGTTTAACTTACTGGAGCTCCTACAATGAGCAGTTCTTC. This translates into CASSLTYWSSYNEQFF.